This section outlines one T cell receptor beta chain sequence together with its context. The sample belongs to a study of blood T cell repertoires in COVID-19. Looking at the study overall: The cDNA or gDNA used as material had been derived from T cells, B-cell-depleted T cells, or PBMCs.

Methods used by the authors: How many nucleated cells were present was estimated from reference gene primer amplification. The repertoire was sequenced with immunoSEQ multiplex PCR; TCRdb's copy has only in-frame clones and lacks some. V and J calls and clone size come straight from that table; D and trimming were deduced from the DNA. The sample lists approximately 150,000 clones; approximately 89% were seen once. With 6 bases clipped from V and 0 bases from J, the junction kept 8 bases outside the gene matches. Germline loops: CDR1 SNHLY, CDR2 FYNNEI. The CDR3 is 16 residues long. The TCR was taken from a human donor in a cohort sampled during active COVID-19. The genes are TRBV2 and TRBJ1-3; 7 nucleotides align to TRBD1. Sequenced: peripheral blood. Here the CDR3 reads CASSPGQAYSGNTIYF. CDR3 coding DNA: TGTGCCAGCAGCCCCGGACAGGCTTACTCTGGAAACACCATATATTTT.